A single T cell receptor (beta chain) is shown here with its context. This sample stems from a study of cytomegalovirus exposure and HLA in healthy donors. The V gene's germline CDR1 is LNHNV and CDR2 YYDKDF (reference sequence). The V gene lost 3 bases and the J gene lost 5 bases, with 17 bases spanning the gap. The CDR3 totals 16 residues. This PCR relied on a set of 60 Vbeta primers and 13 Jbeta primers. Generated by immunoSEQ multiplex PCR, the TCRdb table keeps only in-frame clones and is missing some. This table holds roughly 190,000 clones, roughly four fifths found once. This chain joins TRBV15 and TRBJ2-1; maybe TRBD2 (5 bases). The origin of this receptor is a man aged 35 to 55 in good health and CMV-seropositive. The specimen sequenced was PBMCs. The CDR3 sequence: CATSSLGWTLNNEQFF. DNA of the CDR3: TGTGCCACCAGCAGTCTTGGGTGGACTTTGAACAATGAGCAGTTCTTC.